The clone carrying this TCR beta chain was recorded once. Its antigen is undetermined. Germline is not matched at one junction end, which may reflect a read error. CDR1 is MGHRA, CDR2 YSYEKL, per germline. The CDR3 length is 13 residues. This specimen comes from a study of somatic mutations in cytotoxic T cells in rheumatoid arthritis. On the study more broadly: Peripheral blood samples of approximately 30 ml EDTA were taken from patients directly after diagnosis and before treatment. Study observations and caveats: Clonality of CD8+ cells rose with age in rheumatoid arthritis patients but not healthy controls.

Original handling: Of patient CD8+ clones exceeding 1%, few matched published virus-specific TCRB sequences. Sequenced by immunoSEQ multiplex PCR; TCRdb stores in-frame clones only, minus some. D and trimming were read from the DNA, whereas the V and J calls and clone size are those reported in that table. This table has around 20,000 clones, 68% appearing once. Isolating CD4+ and CD8+ cells involved positive magnetic bead selection on an AutoMACS. Their purity was then checked by flow cytometry. This sequence originates from an adult with rheumatoid arthritis. Sequenced material: CD8+ T cells sorted from blood. The V and J genes are TRBV4-1 and TRBJ1-1; perhaps TRBD1 as D (5 bases). The CDR3: CANSLARGTEAFF. Here the CDR3 DNA reads TGCGCCAACAGCCTAGCGAGGGGCACTGAAGCTTTCTTT.